This T cell receptor (beta chain) was retrieved from a study of cytomegalovirus exposure and HLA in healthy donors. The PCR employed 60 Vbeta primers together with 13 Jbeta primers. Clones were sequenced by immunoSEQ multiplex PCR, and TCRdb holds only the in-frame ones, with some missing. In all, the sample yields 100,000 to 150,000 clones. CDR3 length: 19 amino acids. Germline V gene data show CDR1 as SGHNT and CDR2 as YENEEA. V shed 2 bases and J 7 bases; nucleotides not matched to a gene: 13. The TCR comes from a woman aged 40-49 years in good health and CMV-seropositive. The V gene is TRBV11-3, the J gene TRBJ2-1; 14 nucleotides align to TRBD2. What was sequenced was PBMCs. The DNA of the CDR3 is TGTGCCAGCAGCTTATGGGACGCTCCGGGACTAGCGGGAGTTAATGAGCAGTTCTTC. Translation gives CASSLWDAPGLAGVNEQFF. Supplemented by reference TRBV11-3 and TRBJ2-1, the full variable domain reads EAGVVQSPRYKIIEKKQPVAFWCNPISGHNTLYWYLQNLGQGPELLIRYENEEAVDDSQLPKDRFSAERLKGVDSTLKIQPAELGDSAVYLCASSLWDAPGLAGVNEQFFGPGTRLTVL.